This TCR beta chain was identified during a study of cytomegalovirus exposure and HLA in healthy donors. The PCR contained 60 Vbeta and 13 Jbeta primers. Assay used: immunoSEQ multiplex PCR; TCRdb lists only in-frame clones, some missing. This sample has 150,000 to 200,000 clones, with about three quarters found just once. What was sequenced was PBMCs. The TCR sequence derives from a woman under 40 in good health and CMV-seronegative.

The CDR3, as DNA: TGTGCCTGGGTTCGGGCCGGGACAGGGTCTGGGGAAAAACTGTTTTTT. Protein product: CAWVRAGTGSGEKLFF. V and J are TRBV30 and TRBJ1-4; 9 bases agree with TRBD1. J lost 8 bases, V lost 5 bases, and 15 bases had no gene match. CDR3 size: 16 residues. The germline gives CDR1 GTSNPN, CDR2 SVGIG (reference sequence).